This passage covers 28 T cell receptor beta chains from one sample sequenced in a study of breast tumors, draining lymph nodes, adjacent tissues. Via MiXCR, TCRdb re-called the multiplex PCR reads, giving one row per CDR3 protein. The repertoire holds about 140,000 distinct CDR3 sequences, with over 25% as singletons. Samples came from axillary lymph nodes draining the breast cancer. The sample consisted of axillary lymph node tissue. The receptors shown here come from a female donor with breast cancer. Some clones in this sample may be carry-over from other donors' samples.

The rearrangement links TRBV12-3 or TRBV12-4 to TRBJ2-2; TRBD2 is a possible D gene (6 bases). The CDR3 loop spans 15 amino acids. The V end lost 10 bases, the J end lost 4 bases, and 19 bases lay between the germline ends. The CDR3 DNA follows: TGTGCCACGGGACTCTGGAGCGTCGGCACCGGGGAGCTGTTTTTT. Its protein is CATGLWSVGTGELFF.

This clonotype was found once. The V gene is TRBV20-1, the J gene TRBJ2-2, with D hard to call. This CDR3 spans 12 amino acids. The V and J ends lost 6 bases and 5 bases respectively, with 10 bases between them. Germline-derived CDR1 and CDR2 are DFQATT and SNEGSKA (reference sequence). CDR3 sequence: CSAYPGTGELFF. DNA for the CDR3: TGCAGTGCGTACCCGGGTACCGGGGAGCTGTTTTTT.

This chain uses TRBV20-1 with TRBJ1-4; D call uncertain. The CDR3 covers 14 residues. Germline V gives CDR1 DFQATT, CDR2 SNEGSKA (reference sequence). V lost 5 bases and J 15 bases, leaving 25 bases between the germline ends. As DNA, the CDR3 is TGCAGTGCTTCCACAGATGCAACTAATGAAGAATTGTTTTTT. Its translation is CSASTDATNEELFF.

This clonotype was found many times. CDR3 nucleotide sequence: TGTGCCAGCAGTGAGACGTCCGAGCAGTACGTC. Translation gives CASSETSEQYV. The genes are TRBV2 and TRBJ2-7; D gene ambiguous. The CDR3 sequence is 11 residues long. Germline V CDR1 and CDR2: SNHLY, FYNNEI. V lost 3 bases and J 6 bases, leaving 6 bases between the germline ends.

The sample holds many counts of this clonotype. This sequence joins TRBV13 and TRBJ2-5; unclear D gene. There are 15 residues in the CDR3. Between the trimmed V and J ends, which lost 2 bases and 5 bases, there was a span of 15 bases. CDR1 and CDR2 from the germline V gene are PRHDT and FYEKMQ (reference sequence). The CDR3 loop reads CASSLRASPLETQYF. In DNA, the CDR3 is TGTGCCAGCAGCTTAAGGGCCAGCCCTTTGGAGACCCAGTACTTC.

This chain connects TRBV6-6 to TRBJ1-5, with D unresolved. V was pared by 5 bases and J by 6 bases, with 8 bases between. Per germline, CDR1 MNHNY and CDR2 SVGAGI (reference sequence). This CDR3 contains 12 residues. Written as DNA, the CDR3 is TGTGCCAGCAGTCACCCCTTTCAGCCCCAGCATTTT. It encodes CASSHPFQPQHF.

The rearrangement uses TRBV18 and TRBJ2-5; D tentatively fits TRBD1 or TRBD2 (7 bases each). CDR3 length: 16 residues. Germline CDR1 is KGHSH and CDR2 is LQKENI. V lost 2 bases to trimming and J lost 5 bases, with 18 bases between them. The CDR3 loop is CASSPSRQGGLETQYF. The CDR3 bases are TGTGCCAGCTCACCAAGTAGGCAGGGGGGGCTGGAGACCCAGTACTTC.

V is TRBV9 and J is TRBJ2-1, with D perhaps given as TRBD1 or TRBD2 (7 bases each). CDR3 length: 15 amino acids. Germline assignment: CDR1 SGDLS and CDR2 YYNGEE. V lost 4 bases and J lost 15, with 26 bases in between. This CDR3 reads CASSSTAPTGTKPFF. The CDR3 DNA follows: TGTGCCAGCAGCTCTACCGCGCCGACAGGGACTAAGCCGTTCTTC.

The chain combines TRBV6-1 with TRBJ1-6; D possibly corresponds to TRBD1 (6 bases). Trimming left V 3 bases short and J 10 bases short, with 16 bases between. The CDR3 covers 15 residues. Germline assignment: CDR1 MNHNS and CDR2 SASEGT. The CDR3 DNA reads as TGTGCCAGCAGTGACGACGGCAGGGGCGGCTCACCCCTCCACTTT. This translates into CASSDDGRGGSPLHF.

About this clonotype itself: Since the CDR3 does not end with the conserved phenylalanine or tryptophan, this likely comes from a read error. Because the CDR3's place on the DNA is in doubt, the DNA is left out and the CDR3 is given as listed by TCRdb. This chain joins TRBV7-2 and TRBJ1-2. The CDR3 length is 19 residues, termini included. Germline loops: CDR1 SGHTA, CDR2 FQGNSA. CDR3 region: CASQVAGGSLSYEQYGHTL.

This clonotype was found many times. V gene TRBV6-1 combines with J gene TRBJ1-6; no clear D gene. There are 12 residues in the CDR3. CDR1 and CDR2 (germline): MNHNS, SASEGT. V was pared by 0 bases and J by 13 bases, with 7 bases between. The CDR3 nucleotides read TGTGCCAGCAGTGAAGCCCCTTCCCCCCTCCACTTT. Translating gives CASSEAPSPLHF.

This clonotype was detected only a few times. The chain recombines TRBV5-4 with TRBJ2-6; D might be TRBD2 (5 bases). The germline CDR1 and CDR2 sequences are SGHNT and YYREEE (reference sequence). The CDR3 extends over 16 amino acids. V was pared by 4 bases and J by 2 bases, with 13 bases between. CDR3: CASSPSGAAGANVLTF. The CDR3 DNA follows: TGTGCCAGCAGCCCGAGCGGTGCGGCTGGGGCCAACGTCCTGACTTTC.

A note on this clonotype: The junction and the germline gene differ at one end; a read error may be behind it. The chain is built from TRBV19 and TRBJ2-6; D is perhaps TRBD1 (5 bases). Germline loops: CDR1 LNHDA, CDR2 SQIVND (reference sequence). The CDR3 extends over 19 amino acids. The DNA for the CDR3 is TGTGCCAGTAGTCCCTTGGTCAAACGTACAAGCTCTGGGGCTAACGTCCTGACTTTC. Protein product: CASSPLVKRTSSGANVLTF.

This clonotype was found many times. The J gene is TRBJ2-7, the V gene TRBV19; 8 bases are a match to TRBD1. This CDR3 is 17 amino acids long. Germline CDR1 is LNHDA and CDR2 is SQIVND (reference sequence). Germline trimming cut 5 bases from V and 5 bases from J; bases unmatched to any gene: 17. CDR3 residues: CASSRRIDPGQDDEQYF. DNA of the CDR3: TGTGCCAGTAGTCGGCGTATTGACCCGGGACAGGACGACGAGCAGTACTTC.

There are many counts of this clonotype. This rearrangement joins TRBV6-2 or TRBV6-3 to TRBJ2-6, with no clear D. The V gene lost 1 base and the J gene lost 0 bases, with 10 bases spanning the gap. The CDR3 loop spans 17 amino acids. CDR1 is MNHEY and CDR2 is SVGEGT in the germline V gene. The CDR3 nucleotides read TGTGCCAGCAGTTACTTGGCCAAAACCTCTGGGGCCAACGTCCTGACTTTC. Its protein product is CASSYLAKTSGANVLTF.

This clonotype was observed a single time. Germline is not matched at one junction end, which may reflect a read error. The V and J genes are TRBV12-3 or TRBV12-4 and TRBJ2-5; a possible D gene is TRBD2 (5 bases). The CDR3 has 13 residues. CDR3 in amino acids: CAGSQEEGGTQYF. In DNA form, the CDR3 reads TGTGCCGGCAGCCAAGAAGAGGGTGGGACCCAGTACTTC.

In this sample, this clonotype turned up a few times. DNA for the CDR3: TGTGCCAGCAGTGAAGTAGGGCGGGTTAGGATGAACACTGAAGCTTTCTTT. It specifies CASSEVGRVRMNTEAFF. The V gene is TRBV6-1, the J gene TRBJ1-1; D gene unclear. The length of the CDR3 is 17 residues. Trimming removed 1 base from V and 0 bases from J, with 15 bases in between. Germline V gene data show CDR1 as MNHNS and CDR2 as SASEGT.

This clonotype was seen ten or more times. This CDR3 is CASSRDYLYNEQFF. The DNA of the CDR3 is TGTGCCAGTAGTAGGGACTACCTCTACAATGAGCAGTTCTTC. The chain has TRBV19 and TRBJ2-1, with 7 bases fitting TRBD2. The V gene's germline CDR1 is LNHDA and CDR2 SQIVND (reference sequence). The trim removed 4 bases at V and 3 bases at J, leaving 3 bases unmatched. This CDR3 has 14 amino acids.

This clonotype was counted at least ten times. This chain joins TRBV6-1 and TRBJ2-7, with TRBD1 matching 9 bases. Losses at the gene ends were 6 bases for V and 2 bases for J; bases not matched to a gene: 14. CDR3 length: 17 amino acids. Germline CDR1 and CDR2: MNHNS and SASEGT. Here the CDR3 DNA reads TGTGCCAGCAGCCCGGGACAGGGCAAGCGCGTCGCCTACGAGCAGTACGTC. Translating gives CASSPGQGKRVAYEQYV.

With regard to this clonotype: Possible read error: a much larger clone is one base away. This chain links TRBV19 with TRBJ1-3, with unresolved D. This CDR3 region has 15 residues. In germline, CDR1 is LNHDA, CDR2 SQIVND (reference sequence). The CDR3 DNA reads TGTACCAGTAGTATAGAAGGAAGGGCTGGAAACACCATATATTTT. It translates to CTSSIEGRAGNTIYF.

This clonotype was detected ten times or more. The chain couples TRBV4-3 to TRBJ2-1; D uncertain. V was cut by 0 bases and J by 2 bases, with 8 bases left in between. The germline gives CDR1 LGHNA, CDR2 YSLEER. This CDR3 has 15 residues. CDR3 in amino acids: CASSQDLSTYNEQFF. CDR3 bases: TGCGCCAGCAGCCAAGATCTGAGTACCTACAATGAGCAGTTCTTC.

This clonotype came up many times. J is TRBJ2-5 and V is TRBV6-1, with 13 nucleotides matching TRBD2. The CDR3 totals 16 residues. The V gene's germline CDR1 is MNHNS and CDR2 SASEGT. Trimming removed 3 bases from V and 2 bases from J; junction bases left unmatched: 3. CDR3 protein: CASSDWTSGGQETQYF. Here the CDR3 DNA reads TGTGCCAGCAGTGATTGGACTAGCGGGGGTCAAGAGACCCAGTACTTC.

This clonotype has at least ten counts. The rearrangement links TRBV19 to TRBJ1-3, with 7 bases identical to TRBD1. The CDR3 is 15 amino acids. V shed 7 bases, J shed 2 bases, and the junction held 8 bases outside the gene matches. Germline CDR1 reads LNHDA; CDR2 reads SQIVND (reference sequence). CDR3 coding DNA: TGTGCCAGTAATGGCTTGGGGACAGCTGGAAACACCATATATTTT. It codes for CASNGLGTAGNTIYF.

As concerns this clonotype: As the CDR3 is not closed by the conserved phenylalanine or tryptophan, this likely results from a read error. It is unclear where the CDR3 begins or ends on the DNA, so no DNA is shown, and the CDR3 is as TCRdb lists it. This rearrangement joins TRBV12-3 or TRBV12-4 to TRBJ2-3; the tabulated D call, TRBD1, remains unverified against the DNA. The CDR3 comprises 9 residues, both ends counted. This CDR3 is CASSLTGVG.

Concerning this clonotype itself: This could be a read error, since a much larger clone is one nucleotide away. The chain recombines TRBV11-3 with TRBJ2-1, with D possibly TRBD1 on 5 matching bases. This CDR3 region has 13 residues. Germline CDR1 and CDR2: SGHNT and YENEEA. V lost 1 base, J lost 9 bases, and 10 bases lay in between. The CDR3 coding sequence is TGTGCCAGCAGCTTAGGGACACACACTGAGCAGTTCTTC. Encoded protein: CASSLGTHTEQFF. The variable domain in full, completed from reference TRBV11-3 and TRBJ2-1, reads EAGVVQSPRYKIIEKKQPVAFWCNPISGHNTLYWYLQNLGQGPELLIRYENEEAVDDSQLPKDRFSAERLKGVDSTLKIQPAELGDSAVYLCASSLGTHTEQFFGPGTRLTVL.

This sequence joins TRBV12-3 or TRBV12-4 and TRBJ2-7; D is undetermined. The CDR3 totals 14 residues. V was pared by 3 bases and J by 0 bases, with 9 bases between. The CDR3 loop reads CASSLDGPSYEQYF. In DNA form, the CDR3 reads TGTGCCAGCAGTTTGGACGGACCCTCCTACGAGCAGTACTTC.

Details on this clonotype: At one end the junction does not follow the germline gene, possibly because of a read error. The chain couples TRBV3-1 to TRBJ2-3, with 14 bases aligning to TRBD2. The germline V gene encodes CDR1 LGHDT and CDR2 YNNKEL (reference sequence). The CDR3 loop spans 18 amino acids. CDR3 coding DNA: TGCGCCAGCAGCCAAAATGGACTAGCGGGGGGTCCCACAGATACGCAGTATTTT. It is translated as CASSQNGLAGGPTDTQYF.

A word on this clonotype: This sequence may be a read error, since a much larger clone differs from it by one base. The V and J genes are TRBV6-6 and TRBJ1-4; 7 nucleotides align to TRBD1. V trimming: 5 bases; J trimming: 14 bases; junction bases outside the gene matches: 8. The CDR3 spans 12 residues. CDR1 and CDR2 (germline): MNHNY, SVGAGI (reference sequence). The CDR3 sequence: CASSHHRGPLFF. CDR3 in DNA: TGTGCCAGCAGTCACCATAGGGGGCCCCTGTTTTTT.